Presented here are 22 T cell receptor beta chains from one specimen sequenced in a study of blood T cell repertoires in COVID-19. Profiling relied on immunoSEQ multiplex PCR, and the TCRdb table lists in-frame clones only, not all of them. The table records about 120,000 clones, around nine tenths of them present only once. Sequenced sample: peripheral blood. The receptors stem from a woman between 65 and 79 years old who had recovered from COVID-19.

The chain combines TRBV18 with TRBJ1-4, with TRBD1 identical over 8 bases. The CDR3 covers 15 residues. From germline, CDR1 is KGHSH and CDR2 LQKENI. Unmatched junction bases numbered 4, after V lost 0 bases and J lost 7 bases. The CDR3 region is CASSPPDRGGEKLFF. The CDR3 coding sequence is TGTGCCAGCTCACCACCAGACAGGGGTGGTGAAAAACTGTTTTTT.

This chain connects TRBV7-9 to TRBJ1-2; D might be TRBD1 (6 bases). Trimming stripped 3 bases from V and 7 bases from J, with 24 bases between. The CDR3 extends over 17 amino acids. Germline V gene sequence: CDR1 SEHNR, CDR2 FQNEAQ (reference sequence). CDR3 in amino acids: CASSLTTYPGGASGYTF. In DNA form, the CDR3 reads TGTGCCAGCAGCTTGACTACCTACCCTGGGGGCGCCTCTGGCTACACCTTC.

V usage is TRBV4-3 and J usage is TRBJ2-7; weak D call: TRBD2 (6 bases). Germline CDR1 and CDR2: LGHNA and YSLEER. The CDR3 contains 14 residues. V lost 1 base and J 2 bases, leaving 9 bases between the germline ends. The CDR3, as DNA: TGCGCCAGCAGCCAAGGACTAGTGGCCTACGAGCAGTACTTC. It specifies CASSQGLVAYEQYF.

The V call is TRBV12-3 or TRBV12-4, the J call TRBJ1-2; D gene uncertain. V lost 2 bases and J 5 bases, leaving 9 bases between the germline ends. The CDR3 contains 13 residues. The CDR3 sequence: CASSLSGVYGYTF. The DNA of the CDR3 is TGTGCCAGCAGTTTATCCGGGGTTTATGGCTACACCTTC.

The rearrangement joins TRBV30 to TRBJ2-5, with D unclear. Germline lookup yields CDR1 GTSNPN and CDR2 SVGIG (reference sequence). The V and J ends lost 2 bases and 1 base respectively, with 8 bases between them. The CDR3 sequence is 13 residues long. CDR3 bases: TGTGCCTGGAGTCAGGTAACCCAAGAGACCCAGTACTTC. It yields the protein CAWSQVTQETQYF.

The chain combines TRBV4-1 with TRBJ2-3; 10 bases are shared with TRBD1. V shed 1 base and J 4 bases; nucleotides not matched to a gene: 2. The germline V gene has CDR1 MGHRA and CDR2 YSYEKL. The CDR3 runs 15 residues. Written as DNA, the CDR3 is TGCGCCAGCAGCCAAGGGGACAGGGGTGCAGATACGCAGTATTTT. Protein: CASSQGDRGADTQYF.

J is TRBJ2-3 and V is TRBV11-2; 12 nucleotides match TRBD2. This CDR3 is 16 amino acids long. Germline V CDR1 and CDR2: SGHAT, FQNNGV. The trim removed 5 bases at V and 4 bases at J, leaving 7 bases unmatched. DNA of the CDR3: TGTGCCAGCAGCCTCAGACTAGCGGGGGTCCCAGATACGCAGTATTTT. Protein sequence: CASSLRLAGVPDTQYF.

Only a few counts were recorded for this clone. The gene calls are TRBV5-6 and TRBJ1-3; D remains ambiguous. The CDR3 is made up of 13 amino acids. V was pared by 4 bases and J by 5 bases, with 10 bases between. Germline V gene sequence: CDR1 SGHDT, CDR2 YYEEEE. CDR3 amino acids: CASSKRDRNTIYF. The CDR3 nucleotides read TGTGCCAGCAGCAAGAGAGACAGAAACACCATATATTTT.

The chain joins TRBV6-5 to TRBJ1-3; 8 positions match TRBD1. With V trimmed by 5 bases and J by 7 bases, 10 bases remained unmatched. Germline V gene lookup returns CDR1 MNHEY and CDR2 SVGAGI. The CDR3 totals 15 residues. The CDR3 DNA reads as TGTGCCAGCAGTAGGGCTCCCGACAGGGGCAACACCATATATTTT. Residues: CASSRAPDRGNTIYF.

The rearrangement joins TRBV6-5 to TRBJ2-2; 7 nucleotides align to TRBD1. Trimming removed 7 bases from V and 8 bases from J; junction bases left unmatched: 7. The length of the CDR3 is 13 residues. Germline lookup yields CDR1 MNHEY and CDR2 SVGAGI. CDR3 bases: TGTGCCAGCACGGCAGGGGGTTTAGGGGAGCTGTTTTTT. Protein sequence: CASTAGGLGELFF.

The rearrangement joins TRBV3-1 (or the pseudogene TRBV3-2) to TRBJ2-7; 9 nucleotides match TRBD1. V dropped 4 bases and J dropped 9; count of bases not matched to a gene: 7. Germline V CDR1 and CDR2: LGHDT, YNNKEL (reference sequence). This CDR3 is built from 13 residues. The CDR3 sequence is CASSRGQGGWQYF. CDR3 sequence (DNA): TGTGCCAGCAGCCGGGGACAGGGAGGATGGCAGTACTTC.

This sequence joins TRBV11-3 and TRBJ2-2; 9 positions agree with TRBD2. With V trimmed by 1 base and J by 6 bases, 6 bases remained unmatched. Germline V gene data show CDR1 as SGHNT and CDR2 as YENEEA. The CDR3 runs to 16 residues. The CDR3 DNA follows: TGTGCCAGCAGCTTAGCCGGGACTAGCAATCCCGGGGAGCTGTTTTTT. It is translated as CASSLAGTSNPGELFF.

The rearrangement joins TRBV21-1 to TRBJ2-1; the D call TRBD1 from the table was never checked on the DNA. TRBV21-1 is tagged as a pseudogene. This CDR3 is 15 amino acids long. The CDR3 loop reads CASSPNRDRGHEQFF. CDR3 sequence (DNA): TGTGCCAGCAGCCCTAACCGGGACAGGGGCCATGAGCAGTTCTTC.

The genes are TRBV5-5 and TRBJ2-6; TRBD1 is a possible D gene (6 bases). Germline V gives CDR1 SGHKS, CDR2 YYEKEE (reference sequence). Trimming pared 0 bases from V and 2 bases from J, leaving 12 bases between. This CDR3 is built from 17 residues. The CDR3 DNA reads TGTGCCAGCAGCTTGGGCGCCCAGGGGACTGGGGCCAACGTCCTGACTTTC. It encodes CASSLGAQGTGANVLTF.

V is TRBV10-3 and J is TRBJ2-3; D might be TRBD2 (7 bases). Trimming shortened V by 2 bases and J by 5 bases, and 23 bases separated the two germline ends. This CDR3 spans 18 amino acids. Germline V lookup: CDR1 ENHRY, CDR2 SYGVKD. The CDR3 is CAISETDNEGGARDTQYF. DNA for the CDR3: TGTGCCATCAGTGAGACCGATAATGAAGGGGGGGCCAGAGATACGCAGTATTTT.

The rearrangement uses TRBV18 and TRBJ1-5; 7 nucleotides align to TRBD1. The germline CDR1 and CDR2 sequences are KGHSH and LQKENI. The V segment lost 0 bases and the J segment 9 bases; nucleotides outside the gene matches: 11. CDR3 length: 16 amino acids. The CDR3 region has the DNA TGTGCCAGCTCACCACCGGGGAGACAGGGCACCGGGCCCCAGCATTTT. Residues: CASSPPGRQGTGPQHF.

The genes are TRBV4-1 and TRBJ2-1; possibly TRBD2 for D (6 bases). In germline, CDR1 is MGHRA, CDR2 YSYEKL. The ends were cut back, 4 bases at V and 5 bases at J, with 15 bases in the middle. CDR3 length equals 15 residues. CDR3 coding DNA: TGCGCCAGCAGCCTCTCCGGGACTCAAAACAATGAGCAGTTCTTC. This codes for CASSLSGTQNNEQFF.

V usage is TRBV4-3 and J usage is TRBJ1-6, with unresolved D. Germline V lookup: CDR1 LGHNA, CDR2 YSLEER. The CDR3 totals 13 residues. V gave up 0 bases and J gave up 8 bases, with 5 bases separating them. The CDR3 DNA reads as TGCGCCAGCAGCCAAGAACAGCATTCACCCCTCCACTTT. It yields the protein CASSQEQHSPLHF.

V and J are TRBV2 and TRBJ2-7; a weak D match, TRBD2 (5 bases). CDR3 length equals 11 residues. Germline V lookup: CDR1 SNHLY, CDR2 FYNNEI. Trimming stripped 4 bases from V and 6 bases from J, with 7 bases between. CDR3 loop: CASSGRGEQYF. The CDR3 nucleotides are TGTGCCAGCAGTGGACGGGGCGAGCAGTACTTC.

V gene TRBV18 combines with J gene TRBJ2-7, with D maybe TRBD1 (6 bases). The germline CDR1 and CDR2 sequences are KGHSH and LQKENI. V was trimmed by 3 bases and J by 6 bases, leaving 6 bases between them. This CDR3 has 11 amino acids. DNA for the CDR3: TGTGCCAGCTCACCGGGGGCCGAGCAGTACTTC. Translation: CASSPGAEQYF.

The J gene is TRBJ2-1, the V gene TRBV18; the D gene is possibly TRBD1 (5 bases). Looked up from germline, CDR1 is KGHSH and CDR2 is LQKENI. V gave up 6 bases and J gave up 2 bases, with 17 bases separating them. This CDR3 has 16 amino acids. The CDR3 sequence is CASSPLPGAPYNEQFF. The CDR3 DNA reads TGTGCCAGCTCCCCCCTTCCTGGGGCCCCCTACAATGAGCAGTTCTTC.

This sequence joins TRBV2 and TRBJ1-2; no clear D. Trimming took 2 bases from V and 4 from J, leaving 5 bases between them. The CDR3 contains 12 residues. From germline, CDR1 is SNHLY and CDR2 FYNNEI. CDR3 protein: CASSERSYGYTF. CDR3 in DNA: TGTGCCAGCAGTGAACGGAGCTATGGCTACACCTTC.